The sequence of this T cell receptor (beta chain) was determined in a study of CD8+CD57+ T cells in acquired aplastic anemia. About the study: Sorted CD4+ and CD8+ cells yielded DNA averaging around 3.2 ug. As sequenced from healthy donors, CD4+ cells averaged roughly 10 million reads. Study-level findings and limits: In common between the patients and the controls were approximately 28 CD8+ CDR3 sequences. A significant difference in CD8+ Simpson's diversity between patients and controls was not found.

On this clonotype itself: The antigen is undetermined.

TCR beta VDJ and CDR3 were profiled, and genomic DNA was the template. TCRdb reprocessed the reads via MiXCR and lists one record per CDR3 protein. The sample carries roughly 420,000 distinct CDR3 sequences, around 68% recorded once. Germline V gene data show CDR1 as SGHDT and CDR2 as YYEEEE. The length of the CDR3 is 14 residues. Losses at the gene ends were 3 bases for V and 6 bases for J; bases not matched to a gene: 4. This receptor was identified in a human donor in good health, serving as a control. V is TRBV5-6 and J is TRBJ2-1; 9 nucleotides line up with TRBD2. The sample was sorted CD4+, CD8+, or CD8+CD57+ T cells (not recorded which) from PBMCs. In nucleotides, the CDR3 is TGTGCCAGCAGCTCCCCTAGCGGGGCCAATGAGCAGTTCTTC. Its translation: CASSSPSGANEQFF.